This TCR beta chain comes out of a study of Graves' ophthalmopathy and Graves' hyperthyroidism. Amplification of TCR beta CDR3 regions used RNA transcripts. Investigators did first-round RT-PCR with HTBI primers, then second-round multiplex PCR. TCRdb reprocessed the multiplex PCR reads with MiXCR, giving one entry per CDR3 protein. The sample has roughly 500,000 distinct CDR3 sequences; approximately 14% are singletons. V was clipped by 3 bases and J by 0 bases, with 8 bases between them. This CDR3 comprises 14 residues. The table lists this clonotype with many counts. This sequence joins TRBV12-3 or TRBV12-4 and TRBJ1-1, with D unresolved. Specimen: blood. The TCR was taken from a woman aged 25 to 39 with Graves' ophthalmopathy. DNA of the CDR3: TGTGCCAGCAGTTTCGCTTTGGTGAACACTGAAGCTTTCTTT. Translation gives CASSFALVNTEAFF.